This TCR beta chain was captured in a study of memory CD4+ T cells and cytomegalovirus serostatus. Data came from immunoSEQ multiplex PCR; TCRdb stores just in-frame clones and leaves some out. The data hold 61,000 or so clones, with over 60% observed a single time. V dropped 5 bases and J dropped 1 base, with 17 bases sitting between them. Germline V gene sequence: CDR1 SGHAT, CDR2 FQNNGV. This CDR3 spans 16 amino acids. Single viable CD3+CD4+CD8-CD45RO+ cells were sorted as the memory CD4+ T cells. Only one count was recorded for this clone. Sequenced material: memory CD4+ T cells from blood. The rearrangement joins TRBV11-2 to TRBJ1-2; TRBD1 might be the D (5 bases). The TCR sequence derives from an adult in good health and CMV-seronegative. Some clones in this sample may be carry-over from other donors' samples. CDR3 nucleotides: TGTGCCAGCAGCCCAGTGGGGTTACAGGATAACTATGGCTACACCTTC. Translated, it gives CASSPVGLQDNYGYTF.